The 27 T cell receptor beta chains below were found in one sample sequenced in a study. TCRdb fed the RT-PCR reads into MiXCR, producing one record per CDR3 protein. The sample lists about 680,000 distinct CDR3 sequences, about 14% occurring once. Sequencing input: memory CD4+ T cells from blood. These receptors originate from a female donor in good health, serving as a healthy control.

The sample holds a few counts of this clonotype. The CDR3 nucleotides read TGTGCCAGCAGCCCTGGGACTCTCACCCAGCCCCAGCATTTT. It encodes CASSPGTLTQPQHF. The rearrangement joins TRBV7-9 to TRBJ1-5; D is possibly TRBD1 (5 bases). The CDR3 contains 14 residues. Germline V gene sequence: CDR1 SEHNR, CDR2 FQNEAQ (reference sequence). The ends were cut back, 5 bases at V and 7 bases at J, with 15 bases in the middle.

This clonotype was recorded many times. The chain recombines TRBV10-3 with TRBJ2-1, with a tentative D call TRBD1 (6 bases). V was pared by 4 bases and J by 8 bases, with 12 bases between. CDR1 is ENHRY, CDR2 SYGVKD, per germline. This CDR3 spans 13 amino acids. CDR3 region: CAISARQEDEQFF. The CDR3 DNA reads TGTGCCATCAGTGCTCGACAGGAGGATGAGCAGTTCTTC.

This clonotype was recorded at least ten times. The rearrangement links TRBV29-1 to TRBJ2-7; D unclear. Germline values: CDR1 SQVTM, CDR2 ANQGSEA. This CDR3 region has 15 residues. V gave up 2 bases and J gave up 3 bases, with 17 bases separating them. The CDR3 protein is CSVEIRGPGNYEQYF. CDR3 coding DNA: TGCAGCGTTGAAATAAGAGGCCCGGGCAACTACGAGCAGTACTTC.

The chain couples TRBV11-2 to TRBJ2-3; D unresolved. This CDR3 has 14 residues. Trimming stripped 2 bases from V and 6 bases from J, with 12 bases between. CDR1 and CDR2 (germline): SGHAT, FQNNGV. CDR3 sequence reads: CASSLNSGVDTQYF. The CDR3 DNA is TGTGCCAGCAGCTTAAATTCAGGCGTTGATACGCAGTATTTT.

J is TRBJ2-1 and V is TRBV25-1; D uncertain. V was shortened by 6 bases and J by 3 bases, with 3 bases between the two germline ends. The CDR3 runs to 11 residues. Per the germline V gene, CDR1 is MGHDK and CDR2 is SYGVNS. The CDR3, as DNA: TGTGCCAGCAGGCTCTACAATGAGCAGTTCTTC. It translates to CASRLYNEQFF.

This clonotype appeared a few times. The J gene is TRBJ1-1, the V gene TRBV6-5, with D perhaps TRBD1 (5 bases). There are 18 residues in the CDR3. V was shortened by 2 bases and J by 1 base, with 20 bases between the two germline ends. Germline V gene lookup returns CDR1 MNHEY and CDR2 SVGAGI. Here the CDR3 reads CASSYAGRVGMKNTEAFF. The CDR3 DNA is TGTGCCAGCAGTTACGCAGGGCGTGTGGGGATGAAGAACACTGAAGCTTTCTTT.

This clonotype has just a few counts. The chain is built from TRBV4-3 and TRBJ2-1; 11 positions agree with TRBD1. The CDR3 contains 13 residues. Germline V gene lookup returns CDR1 LGHNA and CDR2 YSLEER. V was pared by 0 bases and J by 14 bases, with 3 bases of the junction left unmatched. CDR3 in DNA: TGCGCCAGCAGCCAAGATAGGGGACAGGGGGAGTTCTTC. This codes for CASSQDRGQGEFF.

This clonotype has only a few counts. The chain uses TRBV7-2 and TRBJ1-1; TRBD1 agrees at 8 bases. Looked up from germline, CDR1 is SGHTA and CDR2 is FQGNSA. The junction had 7 bases not matched to a gene; V was cut back by 4 bases and J by 0 bases. There are 16 residues in the CDR3. The CDR3: CASSSRTGGMNTEAFF. Here the CDR3 DNA reads TGTGCCAGCAGCTCGAGAACAGGGGGGATGAACACTGAAGCTTTCTTT.

This clonotype has a count of ten or more. This chain connects TRBV4-3 to TRBJ1-6; D is perhaps TRBD1 (6 bases). This CDR3 has 14 amino acids. Germline-derived CDR1 and CDR2 are LGHNA and YSLEER. The V end lost 0 bases, the J end lost 11 bases, and 11 bases lay between the germline ends. The CDR3 spells CASSQEGGRAPLHF. In nucleotides, the CDR3 is TGCGCCAGCAGCCAAGAAGGGGGAAGGGCACCCCTCCACTTT.

Written as DNA, the CDR3 is TGCAGTGCTAACGCAGCGGGACCCCAAGAGACCCAGTACTTC. Translating it yields CSANAAGPQETQYF. The chain has TRBV20-1 and TRBJ2-5; 7 bases are a match to TRBD2. CDR1 DFQATT and CDR2 SNEGSKA come from the germline V gene (reference sequence). With 4 bases clipped from V and 1 base from J, the junction kept 6 bases outside the gene matches. This CDR3 is built from 14 residues.

This clonotype was counted a few times. The V call is TRBV25-1, the J call TRBJ1-1; no definite D call. Germline V gives CDR1 MGHDK, CDR2 SYGVNS. Trimming pared 9 bases from V and 3 bases from J, leaving 11 bases between. This CDR3 has 12 residues. Here the CDR3 reads CASHGPYTEAFF. The CDR3 DNA follows: TGTGCCAGTCATGGACCGTACACTGAAGCTTTCTTT.

This clonotype was observed a handful of times. The chain has TRBV4-1 and TRBJ2-3; TRBD2 aligns across 10 bases. The CDR3 covers 17 residues. With V trimmed by 2 bases and J by 1 base, 6 bases remained unmatched. Germline CDR1 is MGHRA and CDR2 is YSYEKL. CDR3 region: CASSQQPSGSGTDTQYF. The DNA of the CDR3 is TGCGCCAGCAGCCAACAACCTAGCGGGAGCGGCACAGATACGCAGTATTTT.

This clonotype occurred many times. J is TRBJ1-5 and V is TRBV20-1, with D maybe TRBD1 (5 bases). The CDR3 totals 16 residues. Germline loops: CDR1 DFQATT, CDR2 SNEGSKA (reference sequence). Trimming stripped 3 bases from V and 2 bases from J, with 17 bases between. The DNA of the CDR3 is TGCAGTGCTAGGGCAGGGTCGGGTTATGGCAATCAGCCCCAGCATTTT. This encodes CSARAGSGYGNQPQHF.

This rearrangement joins TRBV18 to TRBJ2-2; D remains ambiguous. The CDR3 contains 15 residues. In germline, CDR1 is KGHSH, CDR2 LQKENI. Deletions cut 0 bases from V and 4 bases from J, with 9 bases between. CDR3 amino acids: CASSPPTPITGELFF. The CDR3 nucleotides are TGTGCCAGCTCACCACCGACCCCAATCACCGGGGAGCTGTTTTTT.

This clonotype was detected ten times or more. The rearrangement uses TRBV9 and TRBJ2-1; 13 positions match TRBD2. The germline V gene has CDR1 SGDLS and CDR2 YYNGEE. The CDR3 loop spans 15 amino acids. Trimming took 7 bases from V and 3 from J; bases not matched to a gene: 4. CDR3 sequence (DNA): TGTGCCAGCGGCAGGACTAGCGGGAGCTACAATGAGCAGTTCTTC. It yields the protein CASGRTSGSYNEQFF. Together with reference TRBV9 and TRBJ2-1, the CDR3 gives the full variable domain: DSGVTQTPKHLITATGQRVTLRCSPRSGDLSVYWYQQSLDQGLQFLIQYYNGEERAKGNILERFSAQQFPDLHSELNLSSLELGDSALYFCASGRTSGSYNEQFFGPGTRLTVL.

The chain uses TRBV12-3 or TRBV12-4 and TRBJ2-6, with D unclear. Trimming removed 6 bases at V and 1 base at J, with 16 bases between. The CDR3 spans 17 residues. CDR3: CASSQKGDTSGANVLTF. Written as DNA, the CDR3 is TGTGCCAGCAGCCAAAAGGGCGACACTTCTGGGGCCAACGTCCTGACTTTC.

V and J are TRBV20-1 and TRBJ2-2, with D possibly matching TRBD2 (5 bases). CDR1 and CDR2 from the germline V gene are DFQATT and SNEGSKA (reference sequence). The CDR3 runs to 15 residues. Trimming stripped 0 bases from V and 4 bases from J, with 12 bases between. CDR3 bases: TGCAGTGCTAGAGAGCGGACTCGAGGCACCGGGGAGCTGTTTTTT. The encoded protein is CSARERTRGTGELFF.

A few counts support this clonotype. This chain connects TRBV2 to TRBJ1-5; no clear D. Looked up from germline, CDR1 is SNHLY and CDR2 is FYNNEI. This CDR3 spans 14 amino acids. Between the trimmed V and J ends, which lost 4 bases and 1 base, there was a span of 8 bases. The CDR3 sequence is CASSGEGSNQPQHF. In DNA form, the CDR3 reads TGTGCCAGCAGTGGTGAAGGGAGCAATCAGCCCCAGCATTTT.

This clonotype came up many times. V usage is TRBV5-1 and J usage is TRBJ2-3, with TRBD2 as a possible D gene (5 bases). Germline loops: CDR1 SGHRS, CDR2 YFSETQ. This CDR3 is built from 15 residues. The V and J ends lost 2 bases and 2 bases respectively, with 12 bases between them. The CDR3 region has the DNA TGCGCCAGCAGCTTCCAAGGTCTAGCCACAGATACGCAGTATTTT. The encoded protein is CASSFQGLATDTQYF.

This clonotype was recorded many times. The chain employs TRBV12-3 or TRBV12-4 and TRBJ2-2, with 10 bases identical to TRBD1. There are 14 residues in the CDR3. Trimming took 6 bases from V and 5 from J; bases not matched to a gene: 3. The CDR3 reads CASRGQGKTGELFF. The CDR3 nucleotides are TGTGCCAGCAGGGGACAGGGGAAGACCGGGGAGCTGTTTTTT.

The chain uses TRBV2 and TRBJ2-2; D gene ambiguous. The CDR3 has 14 amino acids. V was clipped by 6 bases and J by 0 bases, with 8 bases between them. CDR1 SNHLY and CDR2 FYNNEI come from the germline V gene. The CDR3 region is CASRPTPNTGELFF. DNA for the CDR3: TGTGCCAGCAGGCCGACACCGAACACCGGGGAGCTGTTTTTT.

There are a few counts of this clonotype. The chain employs TRBV7-2 and TRBJ2-5, with D unclear. CDR3 length: 13 residues. Germline-derived CDR1 and CDR2 are SGHTA and FQGNSA. V was shortened by 5 bases and J by 1 base, with 8 bases between the two germline ends. The CDR3 sequence is CASSKRTQETQYF. The CDR3 region has the DNA TGTGCCAGCAGCAAACGGACCCAAGAGACCCAGTACTTC.

In its sample, this clonotype was seen a few times. The chain uses TRBV24-1 and TRBJ1-5; TRBD1 aligns across 8 bases. This CDR3 is 17 amino acids long. J was trimmed by 5 bases and V by 3 bases; bases with no gene match: 11. Germline CDR1 is KGHDR and CDR2 is SFDVKD. The CDR3 is CATSDPSGTGLDQPQHF. The CDR3 DNA follows: TGTGCCACCAGTGATCCCTCCGGGACAGGTCTTGATCAGCCCCAGCATTTT.

The chain has TRBV25-1 and TRBJ2-1; 8 bases map to TRBD1. The length of the CDR3 is 13 residues. Trimming removed 4 bases from V and 4 bases from J; junction bases left unmatched: 0. Looked up from germline, CDR1 is MGHDK and CDR2 is SYGVNS. CDR3: CASSGDRYNEQFF. CDR3 DNA sequence: TGTGCCAGCAGTGGGGACAGGTACAATGAGCAGTTCTTC.

The chain combines TRBV18 with TRBJ1-5, with a weak D call TRBD1 (6 bases). V lost 5 bases, J lost 10 bases, and 24 bases lay in between. The CDR3 is made up of 16 amino acids. Germline loops: CDR1 KGHSH, CDR2 LQKENI. This CDR3 reads CASSTILSGDGSPQHF. Here the CDR3 DNA reads TGTGCCAGCTCAACTATCCTCTCAGGGGATGGTTCTCCCCAGCATTTT.

The table lists this clonotype with a few counts. The rearrangement uses TRBV28 and TRBJ1-5, with TRBD1 identical over 7 bases. The CDR3 length is 13 residues. J gave up 6 bases and V 7 bases, and 6 bases lay outside the gene matches. Germline V lookup: CDR1 MDHEN, CDR2 SYDVKM. The CDR3 protein is CASTGQDPQPQHF. CDR3 DNA: TGTGCCAGCACAGGACAGGATCCTCAGCCCCAGCATTTT.

V is TRBV7-3 and J is TRBJ2-3; possible D gene TRBD2, 5 bases. The germline V gene encodes CDR1 SGHTA and CDR2 FQGTGA. The V end lost 5 bases, the J end lost 4 bases, and 19 bases lay between the germline ends. The CDR3 covers 16 residues. The CDR3 sequence is CASSPGSGAISDTQYF. The CDR3 DNA reads TGTGCCAGCAGCCCGGGGTCGGGCGCCATTTCAGATACGCAGTATTTT.